These T cell receptor beta chains were read from a single sample in a study of blood T cell repertoires in COVID-19. Clones were sequenced by immunoSEQ multiplex PCR, and TCRdb holds only the in-frame ones, with some missing. The sample has about 140,000 clones; 84% are singletons. Sequencing was performed on PBMCs or T cells enriched from blood (not recorded which). The receptors originated from a woman aged 18-29 years who had been exposed to COVID-19. Both conserved end residues are part of each CDR3. D genes are given only for firm matches. Some rows have no size entry. The others give once, few or many, or a class for an expanded clone.

J | V | D | size | DNA | CDR3
TRBJ2-1 | TRBV7-3 | TRBD2 | many | TGTGCCAGCAGCTTAACCGCGACTAGCGGCCTAAACAATGAGCAGTTCTTC | CASSLTATSGLNNEQFF
TRBJ2-1 | TRBV5-1 | . | . | TGCGCCAGCAGCTTGGGGGTTAGACTGAGCTCCTACAATGAGCAGTTCTTC | CASSLGVRLSSYNEQFF
TRBJ1-4 | TRBV19 | . | once | TGTGCCAGTAGCCCGGCTGAGGGTTTCTCGGAAAAACTGTTTTTT | CASSPAEGFSEKLFF
TRBJ2-7 | TRBV19 | TRBD1 | . | TGTGCCAGTAGTATAATGAACAGGGGCTACGAGCAGTACTTC | CASSIMNRGYEQYF
TRBJ2-2 | TRBV29-1 | TRBD2 | . | TGCAGCGTTGAACCAGCGGGAGTAAACACCGGGGAGCTGTTTTTT | CSVEPAGVNTGELFF
TRBJ1-5 | TRBV12-5 | . | . | TGTGCTAGTGGTCCGGGATACTATCAGCCCCAGCATTTT | CASGPGYYQPQHF
TRBJ1-2 | TRBV6-6 | . | . | TGTGCCAGCAGACGGAGGGCGGAAGGCTACACCTTC | CASRRRAEGYTF
TRBJ2-5 | TRBV28 | . | . | TGTGCCAGCAGTTCGCCGGGGGGCCACGAGACCCAGTACTTC | CASSSPGGHETQYF
TRBJ2-7 | TRBV6-5 | . | . | TGTGCCAGCAGTTTCGACTCCTTCTCACCATACGAGCAGTACTTC | CASSFDSFSPYEQYF
TRBJ1-6 | TRBV18 | . | . | TGTGCCAGCTCACCTATGGGGGGTAATAATTCACCCCTCCACTTT | CASSPMGGNNSPLHF
TRBJ2-1 | TRBV7-2 | TRBD2 | . | TGTGCCAGCAGCCATGCTGGGACTAGCGGAACATACAATGAGCAGTTCTTC | CASSHAGTSGTYNEQFF
TRBJ1-5 | TRBV19 | . | . | TGTGCCAGTAGTATTTACGTATGGGCACAAGCTAATCAGCCCCAGCATTTT | CASSIYVWAQANQPQHF
TRBJ1-1 | TRBV6-5 | TRBD1 | . | TGTGCCAGCAGGACAGGGGGGGTGAACACTGAAGCTTTCTTT | CASRTGGVNTEAFF
TRBJ2-5 | TRBV30 | TRBD1 | . | TGTGCCTGGAGTGGATTAGGACAGGGGCAAGAGACCCAGTACTTC | CAWSGLGQGQETQYF
TRBJ2-7 | TRBV11-2 | . | . | TGTGCCAGCAGCTTAGAGGTAGCATCAAGCTCCTACGAGCAGTACTTC | CASSLEVASSSYEQYF
TRBJ1-1 | TRBV19 | TRBD1 | . | TGTGCCAGTAGTCAACAGGGGGCCGGGACTGAAGCTTTCTTT | CASSQQGAGTEAFF
TRBJ2-7 | TRBV6-4 | . | . | TGTGCCAGCAGTGACTCAAGGGGGAGTTTCTCCTACGAGCAGTACTTC | CASSDSRGSFSYEQYF
TRBJ1-3 | TRBV6-5 | TRBD1 | . | TGTGCCAGCAGTACGGACAGGGTCAGGGGAAACACCATATATTTT | CASSTDRVRGNTIYF
TRBJ1-2 | TRBV19 | TRBD1 | . | TGTGCCAGTAGTCCTTATTCGACAGGGCGGTATGGCTACACCTTC | CASSPYSTGRYGYTF
TRBJ1-1 | TRBV2 | . | once | TGTGCCAGCAGACCATTATCAGGGATCGCTGAAGCTTTCTTT | CASRPLSGIAEAFF
TRBJ1-2 | TRBV27 | TRBD1 | few | TGTGCCAGCAGTCCGGACAGGGTCGGCTACACCTTC | CASSPDRVGYTF
TRBJ1-6 | TRBV10-3 | TRBD1 | once | TGTGCCATCAGTGAGTGGCGACAGGGGAACTCACCCCTCCACTTT | CAISEWRQGNSPLHF
TRBJ1-5 | TRBV12-5 | TRBD1 | . | TGTGCTAGTGGCAAGGGACAGGGGGTTGGTCAGCCCCAGCATTTT | CASGKGQGVGQPQHF
TRBJ1-1 | TRBV10-3 | TRBD1 | . | TGTGCCATCAGTGAGCCAGGACAGGGAGTCCCTGAAGCTTTCTTT | CAISEPGQGVPEAFF
TRBJ2-3 | TRBV2 | TRBD2 | . | TGTGCCAGCAGTGAGTCTAGCGGGAGAGATACGCAGTATTTT | CASSESSGRDTQYF
TRBJ1-3 | TRBV25-1 | . | . | TGTGCCAGCAGTCCCGGGGTAGGCCTCGGAAACACCATATATTTT | CASSPGVGLGNTIYF
TRBJ1-2 | TRBV7-9 | . | . | TGTGCCAGCAGCCCTTCAAACAGGGTTTTGAATGGCTACACCTTC | CASSPSNRVLNGYTF
TRBJ2-7 | TRBV19 | . | . | TGTGCCAGTAGTATAGCCGGGAGCGTGGACGAGCAGTACTTC | CASSIAGSVDEQYF
TRBJ2-7 | TRBV6-5 | TRBD1 | . | TGTGCCAGCAGTCGGACGACAGGGGCCTACGAGCAGTACTTC | CASSRTTGAYEQYF
TRBJ2-5 | TRBV10-1 | . | . | TGCGCCAGCAGTGTCCGGGTGGATGAGACCCAGTACTTC | CASSVRVDETQYF
TRBJ1-2 | TRBV30 | . | . | TGTGCCTGGAGTGTACAGGGTGGCTATGGCTACACCTTC | CAWSVQGGYGYTF
TRBJ2-1 | TRBV7-2 | TRBD2 | . | TGTGCCAGCAGCCCTCCGGTAGCGGGAGTCAATGAGCAGTTCTTC | CASSPPVAGVNEQFF
TRBJ1-1 | TRBV19 | . | once | TGTGCCAGTAGCCTGGAGTGGGTCAACACTGAAGCTTTCTTT | CASSLEWVNTEAFF
TRBJ1-1 | TRBV21-1 | . | . | TGTGCCAGCAGAACCGGAGGGGGGGGCGGGACTGAAGCTTTCTTT | CASRTGGGGGTEAFF
TRBJ2-7 | TRBV12-3/TRBV12-4 | TRBD1 | . | TGTGCCAGCAGACAGGGACAGGGCTACGAGCAGTACTTC | CASRQGQGYEQYF
TRBJ2-7 | TRBV18 | TRBD1 | . | TGTGCCAGCTCACAAGACAGGGGGTTCTACGAGCAGTACTTC | CASSQDRGFYEQYF
TRBJ2-5 | TRBV2 | . | . | TGTGCCAGCAGTGAACTCACGGTCCAAGAGACCCAGTACTTC | CASSELTVQETQYF
TRBJ1-2 | TRBV11-2 | . | once | TGTGCCAGCAGTTTGTCCCCAGGGAATGGCTACACCTTC | CASSLSPGNGYTF
TRBJ1-5 | TRBV11-3 | TRBD1 | . | TGTGCCAGCAGCTTAGCCACGACAGGGTGTAACAATCAGCCCCAGCATTTT | CASSLATTGCNNQPQHF
TRBJ1-5 | TRBV28 | . | . | TGTGCCAGCAGTTTATTAGGGGGCAATCAGCCCCAGCATTTT | CASSLLGGNQPQHF